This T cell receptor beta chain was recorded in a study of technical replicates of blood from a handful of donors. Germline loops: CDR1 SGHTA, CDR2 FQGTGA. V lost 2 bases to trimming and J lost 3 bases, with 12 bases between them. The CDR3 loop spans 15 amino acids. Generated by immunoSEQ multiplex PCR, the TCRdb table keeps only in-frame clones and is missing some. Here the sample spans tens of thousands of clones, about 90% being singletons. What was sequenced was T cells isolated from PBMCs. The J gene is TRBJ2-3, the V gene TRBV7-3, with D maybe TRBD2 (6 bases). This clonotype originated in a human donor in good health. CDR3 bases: TGTGCCAGCAGCTTAGTTGGAGGGATGACAGATACGCAGTATTTT. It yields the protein CASSLVGGMTDTQYF.